This T cell receptor beta chain came from a study of blood T cell repertoires in COVID-19. Germline assignment: CDR1 SGHNT and CDR2 YYREEE (reference sequence). The CDR3 has 14 residues. The V end was cut by 2 bases, the J end by 4 bases, with 12 bases between. Repertoires were generated with immunoSEQ multiplex PCR, while TCRdb's copy carries only in-frame clones and drops some. Of about 280,000 clones listed, around 90% are singletons. The sample taken for sequencing was PBMCs or T cells enriched from blood (not recorded which). The chain combines TRBV5-4 with TRBJ1-2; possibly TRBD1 for D (5 bases). The sequence was obtained from a man between 40 and 49 years old who had been exposed to COVID-19. The DNA for the CDR3 is TGTGCCAGCAGCTTCAGTGGGGGGTCCTATGGCTACACCTTC. Residues: CASSFSGGSYGYTF.